The T cell receptor (beta chain) described here comes from a study of T cells after yellow fever vaccination. The study, taken as a whole, reports: Any FACS-sorted repertoire could hold abundant clonotypes that contaminate it from the bulk population. Most primary-vaccination clones recurred post-booster (approximately 96% CD4, roughly 91% CD8).

They built TCR cDNA with 5'RACE template switching, a step that put in a universal primer site and UMIs. One entry per CDR3 protein, called by TCRdb with MiXCR from the 5' RACE reads. The sample has about 220,000 distinct CDR3 sequences, roughly 3% seen once; the top ten hold 3.2%. Trimming took off 0 bases at V and 2 bases at J, with 11 bases between the two ends. The germline CDR1 and CDR2 sequences are SGHRS and YFSETQ. This CDR3 comprises 15 residues. This clonotype was detected ten times or more. The target antigen is unknown. The chain is built from TRBV5-1 and TRBJ1-2; D is possibly TRBD1 (6 bases). The receptor's source is a man aged 18 to 30 who received the YFV17D yellow fever vaccine. The material was CD4+ T cells sorted from PBMCs, obtained 10 days after the yellow fever booster vaccination. In nucleotides, the CDR3 is TGCGCCAGCAGCTTGGCAGGGGCTCCCAACTATGGCTACACCTTC. It is translated as CASSLAGAPNYGYTF.